Many counts were recorded for the clone carrying this T cell receptor delta chain. The CDR3 runs 19 residues. V gave up 7 bases and J gave up 6 bases, with 34 bases separating them. CDR1 and CDR2 from the germline V gene are TSESDYY and QEAYKQQN. The record originates from a study of γδ T cells in repeated Plasmodium falciparum infection. About the study: The natural-infection arm compared Malian children under seasonal malaria with matched Australian children.

Flow sorting of PBMC yielded separate Vgamma9/Vdelta2+ and Vdelta2-negative gammadelta T cell populations for bulk repertoire analysis. TCRdb processed the multiplex PCR reads again with the CATT caller. The sample contains 53,000 or so delta-chain clones, 1.9% of which appear only once. This TCR came from a pool of human donors (malaria-infected and uninfected, not separated). The chain has TRAV38-2/DV8 and TRDJ1; D perhaps matches TRDD3 (6 bases). TCRdb supplies no J gene; here it was assigned by aligning the nucleotide sequence to germline. Input material: gamma-delta T cells from blood. The CDR3 sequence: CAYLRFPNGGQGKLNKLIF. The CDR3 DNA sequence: TGTGCTTATTTGAGGTTCCCTAACGGGGGACAAGGGAAACTTAATAAACTCATCTTT.